The present T cell receptor (beta chain) was sequenced within a study of T cells after yellow fever vaccination. At least ten counts were recorded for this clonotype. Template switching with 5'RACE generated the TCR cDNA and added a universal primer site and UMIs. Using its own MiXCR run on the 5' RACE reads, TCRdb lists one record per CDR3 protein. Among 45,000 to 75,000 distinct CDR3 sequences listed, approximately 5.7% were seen once. Germline loops: CDR1 KGHSH, CDR2 LQKENI. The CDR3 covers 15 residues. Between the trimmed V and J ends, which lost 3 bases and 4 bases, there was a span of 15 bases. The rearrangement joins TRBV18 to TRBJ1-1; D is unresolved. The source was PBMCs, either bulk or a sorted T-cell subset (CD4+, CD8+, memory, or dextramer-sorted; not recorded which), collected on the day of the yellow fever booster vaccination. The receptor was isolated from a man aged 18 to 29 who received the YFV17D yellow fever vaccine. CDR3 loop: CASSPVPGGITEAFF. The CDR3 DNA follows: TGTGCCAGCTCACCCGTCCCGGGAGGCATCACTGAAGCTTTCTTT. Variable domain in full (rest from reference TRBV18 and TRBJ1-1): NAGVMQNPRHLVRRRGQEARLRCSPMKGHSHVYWYRQLPEEGLKFMVYLQKENIIDESGMPKERFSAEFPKEGPSILRIQQVVRGDSAAYFCASSPVPGGITEAFFGQGTRLTVV.